The 15 T cell receptor beta chains below were found in one sample sequenced in a study of blood T cell repertoires in COVID-19 (dated by TCRdb to between 2020 and 2021). Library construction relied on the immunoSEQ multiplex PCR assay. The source is immuneACCESS, and TCRdb retained only in-frame sequences with V and J called. Part of the clones is not carried over; for the studies checked, unresolved V genes explain less than half of this, and the remainder is unexplained. For this sample there are 85,000 to 130,000 clones; over 80% appear just once. The ten largest clones add up to more than 14% of the sample. The sample taken for sequencing was peripheral blood. These receptor sequences come from a man aged 50-60 years with acute or convalescent COVID-19.

This clone was recorded only once. The chain employs TRBV7-2 and TRBJ1-2; D might be TRBD1 (5 bases). Trimming pared 3 bases from V and 0 bases from J, leaving 8 bases between. The CDR3 has 14 residues. Per germline, CDR1 SGHTA and CDR2 FQGNSA. The CDR3 spells CASSLDTTNYGYTF. The CDR3 DNA reads as TGTGCCAGCAGCTTGGACACTACTAACTATGGCTACACCTTC.

V is TRBV14 and J is TRBJ2-1, with D hard to call. The CDR3 is 13 amino acids. Germline V gives CDR1 SGHDN, CDR2 FVKESK. Trimming took off 0 bases at V and 6 bases at J, with 6 bases between the two ends. In DNA form, the CDR3 reads TGTGCCAGCAGCCAAGAAGACTTCAATGAGCAGTTCTTC. Its translation: CASSQEDFNEQFF.

The chain joins TRBV11-2 to TRBJ2-2; the D gene is possibly TRBD1 (5 bases). Per the germline V gene, CDR1 is SGHAT and CDR2 is FQNNGV. This CDR3 has 16 amino acids. V lost 1 base and J lost 2, with 11 bases in between. The chain's CDR3 is CASSLVPGINTGELFF. DNA for the CDR3: TGTGCCAGCAGCTTAGTTCCAGGGATCAACACCGGGGAGCTGTTTTTT.

This chain uses TRBV7-7 with TRBJ1-1; D possibly corresponds to TRBD1 (6 bases). The CDR3 extends over 16 amino acids. In germline, CDR1 is SSHAT, CDR2 FNYEAQ (reference sequence). Trimming removed 5 bases at V and 1 base at J, with 17 bases between. The CDR3 here is CASSVPGQIANTEAFF. The CDR3 coding sequence is TGTGCCAGCAGCGTTCCGGGACAAATCGCGAACACTGAAGCTTTCTTT.

V and J are TRBV28 and TRBJ2-2; D unresolved. Trimming stripped 6 bases from V and 5 bases from J, with 16 bases between. Germline loops: CDR1 MDHEN, CDR2 SYDVKM. The CDR3 runs 15 residues. The CDR3 DNA reads as TGTGCCAGCAGCCCCAGGAAGGTTAGGACCGGGGAGCTGTTTTTT. Amino acids: CASSPRKVRTGELFF.

The J gene is TRBJ1-5, the V gene TRBV4-1, with 7 bases fitting TRBD1. The CDR3 extends over 16 amino acids. The germline V gene has CDR1 MGHRA and CDR2 YSYEKL. V gave up 0 bases and J gave up 2 bases; unmatched junction bases: 4. In DNA, the CDR3 is TGCGCCAGCAGCCAAGATGACAGGGCCCGCAATCAGCCCCAGCATTTT. It translates to CASSQDDRARNQPQHF.

The rearrangement uses TRBV15 and TRBJ1-4, with 7 bases matching TRBD1. This CDR3 region has 17 residues. V lost 4 bases to trimming and J lost 0 bases; unmatched junction nucleotides: 8. Germline assignment: CDR1 LNHNV and CDR2 YYDKDF (reference sequence). CDR3 residues: CATSNRDSGATNEKLFF. CDR3 sequence (DNA): TGTGCCACCAGCAACCGGGACAGTGGGGCAACTAATGAAAAACTGTTTTTT.

The J gene is TRBJ2-3, the V gene TRBV12-5, with TRBD2 matching over 7 bases. Germline V lookup: CDR1 LGHNT, CDR2 FRNRAP. This CDR3 contains 14 residues. J lost 2 bases, V lost 7 bases, and 6 bases had no gene match. The CDR3 DNA sequence: TGTGCTAGTGCAGGCGGGAGCCCCACAGATACGCAGTATTTT. This gives the protein CASAGGSPTDTQYF.

The chain joins TRBV27 to TRBJ2-2, with 8 bases matching TRBD2. The trim removed 5 bases at V and 6 bases at J, leaving 23 bases unmatched. Germline loops: CDR1 MNHEY, CDR2 SMNVEV (reference sequence). The length of the CDR3 is 20 residues. CDR3 coding DNA: TGTGCCAGCAGTCTAAGGCGACAGGTCAGGCGAGCGGGAGAGGCCGGGGAGCTGTTTTTT. It translates to CASSLRRQVRRAGEAGELFF.

This clone was observed once. The CDR3 nucleotides read TGTGCCAGCAGTCGTAGCCTAGCGGTACTAGCCAAAAACATTCAGTACTTC. Translating it yields CASSRSLAVLAKNIQYF. The rearrangement uses TRBV28 and TRBJ2-4; 7 nucleotides match TRBD2. The CDR3 loop spans 17 amino acids. Per germline, CDR1 MDHEN and CDR2 SYDVKM. V dropped 5 bases and J dropped 0; count of bases not matched to a gene: 10. The full variable domain, rest sourced from reference TRBV28 and TRBJ2-4, is DVKVTQSSRYLVKRTGEKVFLECVQDMDHENMFWYRQDPGLGLRLIYFSYDVKMKEKGDIPEGYSVSREKKERFSLILESASTNQTSMYLCASSRSLAVLAKNIQYFGAGTRLSVL.

This clone was seen a handful of times. J is TRBJ2-1 and V is TRBV28; TRBD2 matches 12 bases. The junction had 5 bases not matched to a gene; V was cut back by 3 bases and J by 2 bases. This CDR3 spans 17 amino acids. Germline assignment: CDR1 MDHEN and CDR2 SYDVKM. The CDR3 nucleotides read TGTGCCAGCAGTTTTCTAGCGGGAGGGCCCCCCTACAATGAGCAGTTCTTC. Protein sequence: CASSFLAGGPPYNEQFF. The full variable domain, rest sourced from reference TRBV28 and TRBJ2-1, is DVKVTQSSRYLVKRTGEKVFLECVQDMDHENMFWYRQDPGLGLRLIYFSYDVKMKEKGDIPEGYSVSREKKERFSLILESASTNQTSMYLCASSFLAGGPPYNEQFFGPGTRLTVL.

The chain employs TRBV7-9 and TRBJ1-1; the D is unclear. The CDR3 runs 12 residues. Germline CDR1 and CDR2: SEHNR and FQNEAQ (reference sequence). Trimming removed 4 bases at V and 6 bases at J, with 9 bases between. This CDR3 reads CASSSRHSEAFF. Written as DNA, the CDR3 is TGTGCCAGCAGCTCCAGACATTCTGAAGCTTTCTTT.

This clone was counted a single time. This rearrangement joins TRBV5-4 to TRBJ1-2; D is unclear. Trimming stripped 0 bases from V and 4 bases from J, with 10 bases between. The CDR3 extends over 14 amino acids. Germline CDR1 is SGHNT and CDR2 is YYREEE (reference sequence). The CDR3 DNA is TGTGCCAGCAGCTTGGCCGAGCCGAGCTATGGCTACACCTTC. Its protein is CASSLAEPSYGYTF.

V is TRBV16 and J is TRBJ1-2, with TRBD1 as a possible D gene (5 bases). Trimming left V 2 bases short and J 4 bases short, with 14 bases between. This CDR3 region has 15 residues. CDR1 is KGHSY, CDR2 FQNENV, per germline. CDR3 DNA sequence: TGTGCCAGCAGCCAAACGTGGGGGGATAGCTATGGCTACACCTTC. This translates into CASSQTWGDSYGYTF.

The chain links TRBV11-3 to TRBJ2-2; unclear D gene. Germline V gene lookup returns CDR1 SGHNT and CDR2 YENEEA. The V end was cut by 2 bases, the J end by 7 bases, with 17 bases between. The CDR3 is 16 residues long. For the CDR3, the DNA is TGTGCCAGCAGCTTACTTGGGCTTGAGTACCTCGGGGAGCTGTTTTTT. It codes for CASSLLGLEYLGELFF.